This passage covers 29 T cell receptor beta chains from one sample sequenced in a study of cytomegalovirus exposure and HLA in healthy donors. Data came from immunoSEQ multiplex PCR; TCRdb stores just in-frame clones and leaves some out. The sample lists 100,000 to 150,000 clones, approximately 89% occurring once. Sequencing input: PBMCs. These receptors came from a woman younger than 35 in good health and CMV-seronegative.

The V call is TRBV18, the J call TRBJ2-6, with D perhaps matching TRBD2 (5 bases). Looked up from germline, CDR1 is KGHSH and CDR2 is LQKENI. Trimming stripped 3 bases from V and 0 bases from J, with 6 bases between. The CDR3 runs 15 residues. The CDR3 region has the DNA TGTGCCAGCTCACCGGAGGTCTCTGGGGCCAACGTCCTGACTTTC. Amino acid sequence: CASSPEVSGANVLTF.

This clone was observed a single time. The chain recombines TRBV29-1 with TRBJ2-5; D might be TRBD1 (6 bases). CDR1 and CDR2 (germline): SQVTM, ANQGSEA. The ends were cut back, 8 bases at V and 5 bases at J, with 12 bases in the middle. The CDR3 extends over 11 amino acids. Here the CDR3 reads CSPGHGETQYF. The CDR3 bases are TGCAGCCCGGGACATGGTGAGACCCAGTACTTC.

The chain uses TRBV29-1 and TRBJ2-6; no definite D call. CDR3 size: 13 residues. The germline V and J ends were trimmed by 4 bases and 5 bases, with 9 bases remaining between them. Germline V lookup: CDR1 SQVTM, CDR2 ANQGSEA. CDR3 protein: CSVAESWANVLTF. CDR3 nucleotides: TGCAGCGTTGCCGAGTCCTGGGCCAACGTCCTGACTTTC. The full variable domain, completed using reference TRBV29-1 and TRBJ2-6, is SAVISQKPSRDICQRGTSLTIQCQVDSQVTMMFWYRQQPGQSLTLIATANQGSEATYESGFVIDKFPISRPNLTFSTLTVSNMSPEDSSIYLCSVAESWANVLTFGAGSRLTVL.

The chain employs TRBV29-1 and TRBJ2-5; 9 nucleotides align to TRBD2. V gave up 6 bases and J gave up 5 bases; unmatched junction bases: 4. The CDR3 extends over 12 amino acids. The germline V gene has CDR1 SQVTM and CDR2 ANQGSEA. CDR3 in amino acids: CSVVAGAETQYF. Here the CDR3 DNA reads TGCAGCGTCGTAGCGGGAGCGGAGACCCAGTACTTC.

The V and J genes are TRBV2 and TRBJ2-4; tentatively, D is TRBD2 (6 bases). This CDR3 has 18 residues. V lost 0 bases, J lost 5 bases, and 20 bases lay in between. Germline CDR1 reads SNHLY; CDR2 reads FYNNEI. The CDR3 is CASSEALNLGLPQNIQYF. In DNA form, the CDR3 reads TGTGCCAGCAGTGAAGCGCTGAACCTAGGACTACCCCAAAACATTCAGTACTTC.

The rearrangement links TRBV28 to TRBJ2-5; a possible D gene is TRBD1 (5 bases). Germline V gene sequence: CDR1 MDHEN, CDR2 SYDVKM. The CDR3 loop spans 14 amino acids. The V and J ends lost 5 bases and 2 bases respectively, with 12 bases between them. The CDR3 region has the DNA TGTGCCAGCAGTCACTGGACACAACAAGAGACCCAGTACTTC. This gives the protein CASSHWTQQETQYF.

This sequence joins TRBV28 and TRBJ2-3, with TRBD1 identical over 8 bases. V was pared by 3 bases and J by 0 bases, with 8 bases of the junction left unmatched. Germline assignment: CDR1 MDHEN and CDR2 SYDVKM. This CDR3 spans 17 amino acids. The chain's CDR3 is CASSLRDRGLSTDTQYF. The CDR3 DNA is TGTGCCAGCAGTTTGCGTGACAGGGGATTGAGCACAGATACGCAGTATTTT.

This clone came up once. The chain combines TRBV6-5 with TRBJ2-5; a weak D match, TRBD2 (5 bases). Germline V gene sequence: CDR1 MNHEY, CDR2 SVGAGI. Trimming removed 6 bases at V and 1 base at J, with 12 bases between. The CDR3 spans 14 residues. The CDR3 DNA sequence: TGTGCCAGCAGGAGGGAAGGAGCCCAAGAGACCCAGTACTTC. Residues: CASRREGAQETQYF.

The V call is TRBV7-2, the J call TRBJ1-2, with TRBD1 identical over 8 bases. This CDR3 comprises 16 residues. Unmatched junction bases numbered 11, after V lost 0 bases and J lost 8 bases. Germline values: CDR1 SGHTA, CDR2 FQGNSA. The DNA of the CDR3 is TGTGCCAGCAGCTTAGCGCTGGCAGGGGGCACTCAAGGCTACACCTTC. Amino acids: CASSLALAGGTQGYTF.

This clone was seen only once. This rearrangement joins TRBV6-6 to TRBJ1-2, with TRBD1 matching 7 bases. This CDR3 is built from 14 residues. V shed 2 bases and J 8 bases; nucleotides not matched to a gene: 8. The germline gives CDR1 MNHNY, CDR2 SVGAGI (reference sequence). CDR3 protein: CASSYRDRVEGYTF. CDR3 in DNA: TGTGCCAGCAGTTACAGAGACAGGGTTGAGGGCTACACCTTC.

The V and J genes are TRBV18 and TRBJ2-1; no firm D call. Trimming removed 2 bases from V and 0 bases from J, with 14 bases in between. This CDR3 is 17 amino acids long. The germline CDR1 and CDR2 sequences are KGHSH and LQKENI. CDR3 sequence: CASSPEYEKSSYNEQFF. CDR3 nucleotides: TGTGCCAGCTCACCAGAGTATGAGAAGAGCTCCTACAATGAGCAGTTCTTC.

The V gene is TRBV18, the J gene TRBJ2-1, with 7 bases fitting TRBD1. Germline lookup yields CDR1 KGHSH and CDR2 LQKENI. The length of the CDR3 is 16 residues. Unmatched junction bases numbered 7, after V lost 0 bases and J lost 5 bases. The CDR3 DNA reads TGTGCCAGCTCACCACCGGGGACAGCCGAGAACAATGAGCAGTTCTTC. Translated, it gives CASSPPGTAENNEQFF.

The chain joins TRBV18 to TRBJ2-2; 9 bases align to TRBD2. The CDR3 is made up of 15 amino acids. The J segment lost 4 bases and the V segment lost 10 bases, leaving 10 bases of the junction unmatched. In germline, CDR1 is KGHSH, CDR2 LQKENI. The CDR3 DNA follows: TGTGCCACCAGTACGGGACTAGCCGGCACCGGGGAGCTGTTTTTT. This sequence encodes CATSTGLAGTGELFF. Drawing the rest from reference TRBV18 and TRBJ2-2, the complete variable domain is NAGVMQNPRHLVRRRGQEARLRCSPMKGHSHVYWYRQLPEEGLKFMVYLQKENIIDESGMPKERFSAEFPKEGPSILRIQQVVRGDSAAYFCATSTGLAGTGELFFGEGSRLTVL.

The CDR3 DNA follows: TGTGCCAGCAGTTTAAAGTCAGCGGTGAACAACAATGAGCAGTTCTTC. This encodes CASSLKSAVNNNEQFF. The chain couples TRBV27 to TRBJ2-1, with D perhaps matching TRBD2 (5 bases). The germline V gene has CDR1 MNHEY and CDR2 SMNVEV (reference sequence). The CDR3 is 16 amino acids. Trimming took 2 bases from V and 5 from J, leaving 16 bases between them.

The gene calls are TRBV6-5 and TRBJ1-5, with 8 bases identical to TRBD1. V gave up 6 bases and J gave up 5 bases; unmatched junction bases: 9. The CDR3 loop spans 15 amino acids. Germline V CDR1 and CDR2: MNHEY, SVGAGI. The DNA for the CDR3 is TGTGCCAGCAGCCAGGAGGGGACAGGCTATCAGCCCCAGCATTTT. Protein product: CASSQEGTGYQPQHF.

In this sample, this clone turned up once. The V gene is TRBV30, the J gene TRBJ2-5; D possibly corresponds to TRBD1 (7 bases). The CDR3 length is 14 residues. Trimming pared 4 bases from V and 4 bases from J, leaving 16 bases between. Germline V CDR1 and CDR2: GTSNPN, SVGIG (reference sequence). The CDR3 is CAWTPRGVSETQYF. CDR3 coding DNA: TGTGCCTGGACCCCCAGGGGGGTGTCAGAGACCCAGTACTTC.

This rearrangement joins TRBV4-2 to TRBJ1-1; D is undetermined. This CDR3 is built from 15 residues. The germline V gene encodes CDR1 LGHNA and CDR2 YNFKEQ. Trimming left V 2 bases short and J 0 bases short, with 10 bases between. The CDR3 nucleotides are TGTGCCAGCAGCCAATTGGTCAGGATGAACACTGAAGCTTTCTTT. Translating gives CASSQLVRMNTEAFF.

The V call is TRBV5-1, the J call TRBJ2-2; no definite D call. The V gene lost 9 bases and the J gene lost 5 bases, with 11 bases spanning the gap. CDR1 and CDR2 from the germline V gene are SGHRS and YFSETQ. This CDR3 is built from 12 residues. Written as DNA, the CDR3 is TGCGCCATCCTACAGCATACCGGGGAGCTGTTTTTT. It codes for CAILQHTGELFF.

The chain recombines TRBV29-1 with TRBJ2-7; the D is unclear. The CDR3 totals 13 residues. Trimming shortened V by 5 bases and J by 0 bases, and 11 bases separated the two germline ends. The germline V gene encodes CDR1 SQVTM and CDR2 ANQGSEA. CDR3 protein: CSVLPMNSYEQYF. CDR3 coding DNA: TGCAGCGTTCTTCCTATGAACTCCTACGAGCAGTACTTC.

This chain joins TRBV2 and TRBJ1-1, with a weak D call TRBD1 (5 bases). This CDR3 region has 15 residues. Looked up from germline, CDR1 is SNHLY and CDR2 is FYNNEI. V dropped 4 bases and J dropped 4 bases, with 16 bases sitting between them. CDR3 sequence: CASSAWSGKGTEAFF. Here the CDR3 DNA reads TGTGCCAGCAGTGCGTGGTCAGGGAAAGGCACTGAAGCTTTCTTT.

The V gene is TRBV7-9, the J gene TRBJ2-1; 9 bases line up with TRBD2. Per germline, CDR1 SEHNR and CDR2 FQNEAQ (reference sequence). The CDR3 consists of 12 residues. The V gene end was trimmed by 2 bases and the J gene end by 12 bases; junction bases not matched to a gene: 2. This CDR3 reads CASSLSSGTQFF. The CDR3 DNA reads as TGTGCCAGCAGCTTATCTAGCGGGACGCAGTTCTTC.

V gene TRBV7-9 combines with J gene TRBJ2-3, with 7 bases aligning to TRBD1. The CDR3 extends over 15 amino acids. Germline V gives CDR1 SEHNR, CDR2 FQNEAQ (reference sequence). The J segment lost 3 bases and the V segment lost 2 bases, leaving 5 bases of the junction unmatched. CDR3: CASSLWTGQTDTQYF. CDR3 in DNA: TGTGCCAGCAGCTTATGGACAGGACAAACAGATACGCAGTATTTT.

The chain is built from TRBV5-6 and TRBJ1-4, with D tentatively TRBD1 (5 bases). This CDR3 spans 15 amino acids. CDR1 and CDR2 (germline): SGHDT, YYEEEE. The V gene lost 4 bases and the J gene lost 10 bases, with 20 bases spanning the gap. DNA for the CDR3: TGTGCCAGCAGCGAAGAACGACAGTTCCATGGAAAACTGTTTTTT. Translation gives CASSEERQFHGKLFF.

The gene calls are TRBV5-1 and TRBJ2-2; the match to TRBD2 covers 13 bases. Per the germline V gene, CDR1 is SGHRS and CDR2 is YFSETQ. The CDR3 covers 15 residues. With V trimmed by 4 bases and J by 6 bases, 3 bases remained unmatched. The CDR3 region is CASSRTSGRSGELFF. Written as DNA, the CDR3 is TGCGCCAGCAGCAGGACTAGCGGGAGATCCGGGGAGCTGTTTTTT.

V usage is TRBV7-6 and J usage is TRBJ1-2, with a tentative D call TRBD1 (5 bases). CDR1 and CDR2 (germline): SGHVS, FNYEAQ. This CDR3 region has 14 residues. V lost 2 bases to trimming and J lost 4 bases, with 11 bases between them. The CDR3 sequence: CASSLSSGLYGYTF. In DNA, the CDR3 is TGTGCCAGCAGCTTATCGTCAGGGCTCTATGGCTACACCTTC.

V usage is TRBV5-1 and J usage is TRBJ2-1, with TRBD1 matching 7 bases. V gave up 3 bases and J gave up 8 bases; unmatched junction bases: 8. CDR3 length equals 14 residues. Germline loops: CDR1 SGHRS, CDR2 YFSETQ. The CDR3, as DNA: TGCGCCAGCAGCTCGGGACAGTCTCCCGATGAGCAGTTCTTC. Its protein product is CASSSGQSPDEQFF.

The rearrangement joins TRBV27 to TRBJ2-2; possible D gene TRBD1, 5 bases. Germline lookup yields CDR1 MNHEY and CDR2 SMNVEV (reference sequence). The CDR3 has 16 amino acids. V was cut by 4 bases and J by 5 bases, with 17 bases left in between. The CDR3 nucleotides are TGTGCCAGCAGTTATGGGGCGCGTCCTACTACCGGGGAGCTGTTTTTT. Its translation is CASSYGARPTTGELFF.

The chain combines TRBV5-1 with TRBJ1-1; weak D call: TRBD1 (5 bases). This CDR3 has 13 amino acids. Germline V gene lookup returns CDR1 SGHRS and CDR2 YFSETQ. With 5 bases removed from V and 0 bases from J, the gap between germline ends came to 8 bases. Written as DNA, the CDR3 is TGCGCCAGCAGATTAGGGGTGAACACTGAAGCTTTCTTT. Protein product: CASRLGVNTEAFF.

This chain joins TRBV7-8 and TRBJ1-2; the match to TRBD1 covers 9 bases. There are 15 residues in the CDR3. Germline V CDR1 and CDR2: SGHVS, FQNEAQ. The J segment lost 5 bases and the V segment lost 4 bases, leaving 8 bases of the junction unmatched. Here the CDR3 DNA reads TGTGCCAGCAGCTCCCCGGGACAGGGTTTTTATGGCTACACCTTC. It codes for CASSSPGQGFYGYTF.